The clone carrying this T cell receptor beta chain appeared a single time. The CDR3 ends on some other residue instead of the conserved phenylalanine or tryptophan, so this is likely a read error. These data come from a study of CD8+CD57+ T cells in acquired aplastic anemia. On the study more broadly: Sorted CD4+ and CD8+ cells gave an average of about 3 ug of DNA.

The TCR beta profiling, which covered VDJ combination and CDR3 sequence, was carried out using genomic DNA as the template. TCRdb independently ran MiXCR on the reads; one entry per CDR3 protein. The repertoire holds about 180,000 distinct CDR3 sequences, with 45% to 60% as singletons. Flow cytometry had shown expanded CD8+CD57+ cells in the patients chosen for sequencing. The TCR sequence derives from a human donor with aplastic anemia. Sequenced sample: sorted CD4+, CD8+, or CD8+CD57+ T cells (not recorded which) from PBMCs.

CDR3 bases: TGTGCCATCCGTCAAGGGGGCCAGGATGAGCAGTTCCTC. Amino acids: CAIRQGGQDEQFL. This chain connects TRBV10-3 to TRBJ2-1; 7 positions agree with TRBD1. Germline V gene lookup returns CDR1 ENHRY and CDR2 SYGVKD. V was pared by 8 bases and J by 8 bases, with 9 bases of the junction left unmatched. This CDR3 is 13 amino acids long.